The entry below gives a single TCR beta chain sequence along with its context. The data are from a study of blood T cell repertoires in COVID-19. Original processing notes: Reference gene primer amplification gave estimated nucleated cell counts. Assay used: immunoSEQ multiplex PCR; TCRdb lists only in-frame clones, some missing. V and J calls and clone size are given by that table; D and trimming were obtained from the DNA. The top ten hold approximately 40% of the sample, which has 89,000 or so clones, around 85% seen once. Germline CDR1 SGHTS, CDR2 YDEGEE. The CDR3 totals 16 residues. V was cut by 1 base and J by 4 bases, with 15 bases left in between.

The TCR originated in an older man with acute or convalescent COVID-19. The sequencing sample was made of peripheral blood. The chain combines TRBV5-8 with TRBJ1-3; perhaps TRBD1 as D (6 bases). The CDR3 sequence is CASSLRWGHGGNTIYF. CDR3 bases: TGTGCCAGCAGCTTGCGCTGGGGGCATGGCGGAAACACCATATATTTT.